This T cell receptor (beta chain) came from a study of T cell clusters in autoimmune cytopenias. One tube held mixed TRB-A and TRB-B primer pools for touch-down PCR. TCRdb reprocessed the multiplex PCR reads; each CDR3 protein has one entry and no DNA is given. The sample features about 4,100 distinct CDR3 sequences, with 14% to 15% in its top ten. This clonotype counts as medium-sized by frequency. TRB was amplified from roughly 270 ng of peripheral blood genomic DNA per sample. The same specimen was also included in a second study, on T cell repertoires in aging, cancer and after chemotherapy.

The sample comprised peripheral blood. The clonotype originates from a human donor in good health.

The CDR3 is CASSFPVLGELFF. The chain has TRBV12-3 or TRBV12-4 and TRBJ2-2; lacking DNA, the TRBD1 call made by TCRdb goes unchecked. There are 13 residues in the CDR3.